Listed below are T cell receptor beta chains from one sample, sequenced in a study of cytotoxic CD8 clonotypes in ibrutinib-treated CLL. Clones were sequenced by immunoSEQ multiplex PCR, and TCRdb holds only the in-frame ones, with some missing. The sample yields around 140,000 clones, 80% to 90% seen once. The sequenced sample was PBMCs, obtained after 24 months of ibrutinib treatment. The receptors come from a human donor with chronic lymphocytic leukemia. Each CDR3 is given with its conserved first and last residue. The D gene is left open where the match is weak. Expanded clones get a size class; other rows say once, few or many, or leave the size out.

V gene: TRBV5-1
J gene: TRBJ1-1
D gene: TRBD1
CDR3 length: 16
clone size: .
CDR3 protein: CASSLRGGQGGTEAFF
CDR3 DNA: TGCGCCAGCAGCTTACGGGGCGGACAGGGCGGCACTGAAGCTTTCTTT

V gene: TRBV30
J gene: TRBJ2-3
D gene: .
CDR3 length: 13
clone size: .
CDR3 protein: CAWSKTGTDTQYF
CDR3 DNA: TGTGCCTGGAGTAAAACAGGAACAGATACGCAGTATTTT

V gene: TRBV4-2
J gene: TRBJ1-2
D gene: .
CDR3 length: 14
clone size: .
CDR3 protein: CASSQEWGLGGYTF
CDR3 DNA: TGTGCCAGCAGCCAAGAATGGGGGTTAGGGGGCTACACCTTC

V gene: TRBV4-3
J gene: TRBJ1-1
D gene: .
CDR3 length: 13
clone size: once
CDR3 protein: CASSQDRTTEAFF
CDR3 DNA: TGCGCCAGCAGCCAAGACAGGACCACTGAAGCTTTCTTT

V gene: TRBV30
J gene: TRBJ2-2
D gene: .
CDR3 length: 15
clone size: .
CDR3 protein: CAWSILRLQGGELFF
CDR3 DNA: TGTGCCTGGAGTATACTTCGGTTGCAGGGCGGGGAGCTGTTTTTT

V gene: TRBV7-2
J gene: TRBJ2-7
D gene: TRBD2
CDR3 length: 15
clone size: .
CDR3 protein: CASSSLRGVSYEQYF
CDR3 DNA: TGTGCCAGCAGCTCCTTGCGGGGGGTCTCCTACGAGCAGTACTTC

V gene: TRBV19
J gene: TRBJ1-5
D gene: .
CDR3 length: 11
clone size: .
CDR3 protein: CASRNGQPQHF
CDR3 DNA: TGTGCCAGCCGAAATGGCCAGCCCCAGCATTTT

V gene: TRBV2
J gene: TRBJ1-2
D gene: TRBD1
CDR3 length: 14
clone size: .
CDR3 protein: CASSKTGDVSGYTF
CDR3 DNA: TGTGCCAGCAGCAAGACAGGGGATGTCTCCGGCTACACCTTC

V gene: TRBV28
J gene: TRBJ2-7
D gene: TRBD1
CDR3 length: 15
clone size: .
CDR3 protein: CASSTPDRGNYEQYF
CDR3 DNA: TGTGCCAGCAGTACCCCGGACAGGGGAAACTACGAGCAGTACTTC

V gene: TRBV4-1
J gene: TRBJ2-1
D gene: TRBD2
CDR3 length: 16
clone size: few
CDR3 protein: CASSQDGDYGYNEQFF
CDR3 DNA: TGCGCCAGCAGCCAAGACGGGGACTATGGGTACAATGAGCAGTTCTTC

V gene: TRBV5-6
J gene: TRBJ2-1
D gene: .
CDR3 length: 16
clone size: .
CDR3 protein: CASSSPGLGIYNEQFF
CDR3 DNA: TGTGCCAGCAGCTCCCCGGGACTGGGAATTTACAATGAGCAGTTCTTC

V gene: TRBV7-6
J gene: TRBJ1-2
D gene: .
CDR3 length: 17
clone size: .
CDR3 protein: CASSLDPPSSTNYGYTF
CDR3 DNA: TGTGCCAGCAGCTTAGATCCCCCGAGCAGCACTAACTATGGCTACACCTTC

V gene: TRBV5-1
J gene: TRBJ1-5
D gene: .
CDR3 length: 15
clone size: .
CDR3 protein: CASSLQGDSNQPQHF
CDR3 DNA: TGCGCCAGCAGCTTGCAAGGGGATAGCAATCAGCCCCAGCATTTT

V gene: TRBV7-6
J gene: TRBJ2-5
D gene: .
CDR3 length: 22
clone size: .
CDR3 protein: CASSFAPPMAGGLNNPQETQYF
CDR3 DNA: TGTGCCAGCAGCTTCGCGCCTCCAATGGCCGGGGGGCTCAACAACCCCCAAGAGACCCAGTACTTC

V gene: TRBV28
J gene: TRBJ2-3
D gene: .
CDR3 length: 14
clone size: .
CDR3 protein: CASSQGTGGDTQYF
CDR3 DNA: TGTGCCAGCAGCCAGGGGACGGGTGGGGATACGCAGTATTTT

V gene: TRBV28
J gene: TRBJ1-2
D gene: .
CDR3 length: 18
clone size: .
CDR3 protein: CASSTPSPGPLLRYGYTF
CDR3 DNA: TGTGCCAGCAGTACTCCCTCCCCGGGACCCCTACTCCGCTATGGCTACACCTTC

V gene: TRBV10-3
J gene: TRBJ2-5
D gene: .
CDR3 length: 15
clone size: once
CDR3 protein: CAISETGQTGETQYF
CDR3 DNA: TGTGCCATCAGTGAGACTGGGCAGACAGGAGAGACCCAGTACTTC

V gene: TRBV4-2
J gene: TRBJ2-3
D gene: .
CDR3 length: 14
clone size: few
CDR3 protein: CASSQGPHTDTQYF
CDR3 DNA: TGTGCCAGCAGCCAAGGCCCCCACACAGATACGCAGTATTTT

V gene: TRBV28
J gene: TRBJ1-3
D gene: .
CDR3 length: 13
clone size: .
CDR3 protein: CASSLVSGNTIYF
CDR3 DNA: TGTGCCAGCAGTTTGGTATCTGGAAACACCATATATTTT